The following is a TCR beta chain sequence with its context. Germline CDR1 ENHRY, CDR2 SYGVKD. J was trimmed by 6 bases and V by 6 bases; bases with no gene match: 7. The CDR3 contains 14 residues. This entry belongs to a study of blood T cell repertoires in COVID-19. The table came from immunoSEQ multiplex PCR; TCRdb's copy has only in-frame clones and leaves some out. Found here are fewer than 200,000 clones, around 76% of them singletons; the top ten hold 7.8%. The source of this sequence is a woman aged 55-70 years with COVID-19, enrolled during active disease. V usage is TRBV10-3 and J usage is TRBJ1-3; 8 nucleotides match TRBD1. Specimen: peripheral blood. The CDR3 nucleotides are TGTGCCATCAGAGGACAGGGATCGGCAAACACCATATATTTT. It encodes CAIRGQGSANTIYF.